This T cell receptor (beta chain) was recovered during a study of T cells in Graves' hyperthyroidism and ophthalmopathy. Study in general: Sampling of peripheral blood happened at initial diagnosis, prior to any treatment. Findings and limits, study-wide: A model built on 13 V-J features separated ophthalmopathy from stable hyperthyroidism.

The CDR3 contains 16 residues. CDR1 and CDR2 from the germline V gene are SGDLS and YYNGEE. V was pared by 3 bases and J by 1 base, with 15 bases between. This clonotype was seen only a few times. Its antigen remains unknown. Diagnoses were established using clinical symptoms, serum thyroxine and TRAb, thyroid ultrasound and orbital computed tomography. Amplified TCR beta CDR3 regions came from RNA transcripts. HTBI primers were the set used in a first-round RT-PCR of the TCR CDR3. TCRdb reanalysed the multiplex PCR reads using MiXCR and keeps one entry per CDR3 protein. The table has 300,000 to 450,000 distinct CDR3 sequences, more than 11% seen once.

V gene TRBV9 combines with J gene TRBJ2-3, with D possibly matching TRBD1 (7 bases). The specimen was blood. The receptor's source is a woman aged 55-69 years with Graves' hyperthyroidism. The CDR3, as DNA: TGTGCCAGCAGCGCCAGGGGGGCGGGCCGCACAGATACGCAGTATTTT. Its translation: CASSARGAGRTDTQYF.